This TCR beta chain was identified in a study of T cell repertoires in cytomegalovirus infection. TCRdb reprocessed the reads with MiXCR, giving one entry per CDR3 protein. The table has almost 300,000 distinct CDR3 sequences, around 10% seen once. The V gene lost 0 bases and the J gene lost 7 bases, with 6 bases spanning the gap. Germline CDR1 reads MNHNY; CDR2 reads SVGAGI (reference sequence). The CDR3 is 12 amino acids. This clonotype was counted at least ten times. This TCR derives from a human donor in good health (CMV status not recorded). Some clones in this sample may be carry-over from other donors' samples. The specimen was PBMCs. J is TRBJ1-2 and V is TRBV6-6; the D is unclear. CDR3 amino acids: CASSYSIGGYTF. The CDR3, as DNA: TGTGCCAGCAGTTACTCGATTGGTGGCTACACCTTC.